Below are 24 T cell receptor beta chains sequenced from a single sample in a study of blood T cell repertoires in COVID-19. The table came from immunoSEQ multiplex PCR; TCRdb's copy has only in-frame clones and leaves some out. The sample holds some 390,000 clones, approximately 89% seen once. The source material was peripheral blood. The receptors stem from a woman aged 40 to 50 with COVID-19, enrolled during active disease.

This sequence joins TRBV27 and TRBJ2-7; 8 nucleotides agree with TRBD2. CDR3 length: 20 amino acids. Trimming cost V 4 bases and J 3 bases; bases outside gene matches: 23. Germline CDR1 and CDR2: MNHEY and SMNVEV (reference sequence). DNA for the CDR3: TGTGCCAGCAGTTCTCGGGGTCCAAGCGGGAGTAGGATTTCAGGCTACGAGCAGTACTTC. Translating gives CASSSRGPSGSRISGYEQYF.

This clone was observed a single time. The chain has TRBV7-2 and TRBJ1-4; TRBD1 is a possible D gene (5 bases). The V gene's germline CDR1 is SGHTA and CDR2 FQGNSA. The CDR3 loop spans 15 amino acids. Trimming shortened V by 6 bases and J by 7 bases, and 18 bases separated the two germline ends. CDR3 nucleotide sequence: TGTGCCAGCAGTTCCGGTCGGAGGGGCGTTGAAAAACTGTTTTTT. Protein: CASSSGRRGVEKLFF. Looking up the rest from reference TRBV7-2 and TRBJ1-4 gives the full variable domain: GAGVSQSPSNKVTEKGKDVELRCDPISGHTALYWYRQSLGQGLEFLIYFQGNSAPDKSGLPSDRFSAERTGGSVSTLTIQRTQQEDSAVYLCASSSGRRGVEKLFFGSGTQLSVL.

J is TRBJ1-4 and V is TRBV7-9; tentative D call: TRBD1 (6 bases). This CDR3 has 17 residues. Germline-derived CDR1 and CDR2 are SEHNR and FQNEAQ (reference sequence). V was trimmed by 5 bases and J by 8 bases, leaving 24 bases between them. This chain's CDR3 is CASSHGMTRGPEEKLFF. CDR3 in DNA: TGTGCCAGCAGCCACGGTATGACCAGGGGTCCTGAAGAAAAACTGTTTTTT.

This clone was seen more than once but under ten times. This chain links TRBV19 with TRBJ1-4; 10 bases align to TRBD1. There are 17 residues in the CDR3. V lost 7 bases, J lost 6 bases, and 14 bases stayed unmatched. CDR1 and CDR2 (germline): LNHDA, SQIVND (reference sequence). The CDR3 spells CASNTPREGTGDEKLFF. The CDR3 region has the DNA TGTGCCAGTAACACCCCCCGGGAGGGGACAGGGGATGAAAAACTGTTTTTT.

The J gene is TRBJ1-5, the V gene TRBV27; weak D call: TRBD1 (6 bases). CDR3 size: 15 residues. The germline gives CDR1 MNHEY, CDR2 SMNVEV (reference sequence). Trimming shortened V by 6 bases and J by 1 base, and 13 bases separated the two germline ends. The CDR3 sequence is CASRSTGPSNQPQHF. Written as DNA, the CDR3 is TGTGCCAGCAGATCTACAGGGCCGAGCAATCAGCCCCAGCATTTT.

The V and J genes are TRBV20-1 and TRBJ1-1, with 8 nucleotides matching TRBD1. The germline V gene has CDR1 DFQATT and CDR2 SNEGSKA (reference sequence). The ends lost 3 bases at V and 2 bases at J; junction bases unmatched: 8. The CDR3 consists of 15 residues. DNA of the CDR3: TGCAGTGCTAGTCGCGCAGGGGGCGCAAACACTGAAGCTTTCTTT. Encoded protein: CSASRAGGANTEAFF.

This chain uses TRBV5-4 with TRBJ1-1; D perhaps matches TRBD1 (5 bases). Per the germline V gene, CDR1 is SGHNT and CDR2 is YYREEE (reference sequence). The CDR3 is 13 residues long. Between the trimmed V and J ends, which lost 3 bases and 6 bases, there was a span of 12 bases. The CDR3 coding sequence is TGTGCCAGCAGCTGGGGACTCCTATCTGAAGCTTTCTTT. Its protein product is CASSWGLLSEAFF.

V usage is TRBV6-5 and J usage is TRBJ1-6; 7 bases fit TRBD1. In germline, CDR1 is MNHEY, CDR2 SVGAGI. The CDR3 length is 15 residues. V shed 5 bases and J 4 bases; nucleotides not matched to a gene: 5. For the CDR3, the DNA is TGTGCCAGCAGTAAACCGGGACAGTATAATTCACCCCTCCACTTT. As protein: CASSKPGQYNSPLHF.

The V gene is TRBV18, the J gene TRBJ1-1; 8 nucleotides align to TRBD1. Germline CDR1 is KGHSH and CDR2 is LQKENI. V was clipped by 6 bases and J by 7 bases; unmatched bases: 1. This CDR3 has 11 amino acids. The CDR3: CASSDRGEAFF. The CDR3 DNA sequence: TGTGCCAGCTCCGACAGGGGTGAAGCTTTCTTT.

The V and J genes are TRBV6-2 or TRBV6-3 and TRBJ1-5; the match to TRBD1 covers 9 bases. V gave up 1 base and J gave up 5 bases; unmatched junction bases: 3. Germline CDR1 reads MNHEY; CDR2 reads SVGEGT. The CDR3 totals 15 residues. The CDR3 protein is CASSYFGQGHQPQHF. The DNA for the CDR3 is TGTGCCAGCAGTTACTTCGGACAGGGGCATCAGCCCCAGCATTTT.

This chain links TRBV25-1 with TRBJ2-3; 10 nucleotides match TRBD2. The CDR3 length is 18 residues. J was trimmed by 0 bases and V by 1 base; bases with no gene match: 7. Germline CDR1 is MGHDK and CDR2 is SYGVNS. In nucleotides, the CDR3 is TGTGCCAGCAGTGAATTCCGGACTAGCGGATCTAGCACAGATACGCAGTATTTT. It codes for CASSEFRTSGSSTDTQYF.

This rearrangement joins TRBV27 to TRBJ2-1; 9 nucleotides line up with TRBD2. V was pared by 2 bases and J by 3 bases, with 5 bases of the junction left unmatched. Germline values: CDR1 MNHEY, CDR2 SMNVEV (reference sequence). CDR3 length: 16 amino acids. CDR3 nucleotide sequence: TGTGCCAGCAGTTTAGGGACTAGCAACCTCTACAATGAGCAGTTCTTC. Its translation is CASSLGTSNLYNEQFF.

V and J are TRBV4-2 and TRBJ1-5, with a tentative D call TRBD1 (5 bases). With 4 bases removed from V and 11 bases from J, the gap between germline ends came to 21 bases. Germline V lookup: CDR1 LGHNA, CDR2 YNFKEQ. The CDR3 loop spans 15 amino acids. The CDR3 is CASSPRSPSEGAQHF. The CDR3 DNA follows: TGTGCCAGCAGCCCCCGAAGTCCGAGTGAAGGGGCCCAGCATTTT.

This clone was detected only once. J is TRBJ2-2 and V is TRBV2; perhaps TRBD2 as D (6 bases). The V end was cut by 4 bases, the J end by 1 base, with 7 bases between. This CDR3 spans 14 amino acids. Germline V CDR1 and CDR2: SNHLY, FYNNEI. CDR3 nucleotide sequence: TGTGCCAGCAGTGCCGGGGGGAACACCGGGGAGCTGTTTTTT. Residues: CASSAGGNTGELFF. The full variable domain, with the rest looked up from reference TRBV2 and TRBJ2-2, is EPEVTQTPSHQVTQMGQEVILRCVPISNHLYFYWYRQILGQKVEFLVSFYNNEISEKSEIFDDQFSVERPDGSNFTLKIRSTKLEDSAMYFCASSAGGNTGELFFGEGSRLTVL.

The CDR3: CASSLYGGLAGLVNTGELFF. The CDR3 DNA is TGTGCCAGCAGTTTATATGGGGGACTAGCGGGATTAGTGAACACCGGGGAGCTGTTTTTT. This sequence joins TRBV28 and TRBJ2-2; 13 bases are shared with TRBD2. In germline, CDR1 is MDHEN, CDR2 SYDVKM. This CDR3 is built from 20 residues. Unmatched junction bases numbered 9, after V lost 1 base and J lost 1 base.

V gene TRBV5-4 combines with J gene TRBJ2-2, with TRBD1 matching over 7 bases. From germline, CDR1 is SGHNT and CDR2 YYREEE (reference sequence). Trimming took 4 bases from V and 1 from J; bases not matched to a gene: 7. The CDR3 is 16 amino acids. CDR3 residues: CASSPGTAQNTGELFF. CDR3 coding DNA: TGTGCCAGCAGCCCCGGGACAGCTCAGAACACCGGGGAGCTGTTTTTT. The variable domain in full, completed from reference TRBV5-4 and TRBJ2-2, reads ETGVTQSPTHLIKTRGQQVTLRCSSQSGHNTVSWYQQALGQGPQFIFQYYREEENGRGNFPPRFSGLQFPNYSSELNVNALELDDSALYLCASSPGTAQNTGELFFGEGSRLTVL.

The chain has TRBV5-1 and TRBJ2-1, with 7 bases fitting TRBD2. The CDR3 totals 17 residues. Looked up from germline, CDR1 is SGHRS and CDR2 is YFSETQ. V shed 6 bases, J shed 0 bases, and the junction held 12 bases outside the gene matches. CDR3 nucleotides: TGCGCCAGCATCGCCGGGGGGACGATAAACTCCTACAATGAGCAGTTCTTC. Its translation: CASIAGGTINSYNEQFF.

This chain joins TRBV6-5 and TRBJ1-1; the D is unclear. The CDR3 covers 14 residues. V lost 0 bases, J lost 7 bases, and 12 bases lay in between. Germline CDR1 is MNHEY and CDR2 is SVGAGI. The CDR3 spells CASSYSLGGDEAFF. CDR3 DNA sequence: TGTGCCAGCAGTTACTCGTTGGGAGGCGATGAAGCTTTCTTT.

This clone was detected only once. This chain links TRBV10-3 with TRBJ2-3, with a possible D match to TRBD1 (5 bases). Per germline, CDR1 ENHRY and CDR2 SYGVKD. The CDR3 has 13 amino acids. Trimming took 10 bases from V and 1 from J, leaving 12 bases between them. The CDR3 DNA reads TGTGCCACCCAGGGTTCTCGCACAGATACGCAGTATTTT. It is translated as CATQGSRTDTQYF.

V and J are TRBV4-3 and TRBJ1-2; 9 nucleotides line up with TRBD1. Germline trimming cut 0 bases from V and 4 bases from J; bases unmatched to any gene: 3. Germline values: CDR1 LGHNA, CDR2 YSLEER. CDR3 length equals 15 residues. Written as DNA, the CDR3 is TGCGCCAGCAGCCAAGATGGGACAGGGCCCTATGGCTACACCTTC. Protein product: CASSQDGTGPYGYTF.

The rearrangement joins TRBV5-6 to TRBJ2-7; no firm D call. Germline V CDR1 and CDR2: SGHDT, YYEEEE. Trimming took off 1 base at V and 3 bases at J, with 11 bases between the two ends. The CDR3 has 14 amino acids. The CDR3 region is CASSLLGSYYEQYF. In DNA, the CDR3 is TGTGCCAGCAGCTTGCTGGGCAGTTACTACGAGCAGTACTTC.

V gene TRBV18 combines with J gene TRBJ1-4, with 7 bases lining up with TRBD1. This CDR3 has 15 amino acids. The V gene's germline CDR1 is KGHSH and CDR2 LQKENI. V was pared by 3 bases and J by 5 bases, with 6 bases of the junction left unmatched. CDR3 in amino acids: CASSPDREPNEKLFF. The CDR3 nucleotides are TGTGCCAGCTCACCCGACAGGGAACCAAATGAAAAACTGTTTTTT.

The chain employs TRBV27 and TRBJ2-7; tentatively, D is TRBD2 (6 bases). Trimming removed 6 bases from V and 5 bases from J, with 20 bases in between. Germline V gene sequence: CDR1 MNHEY, CDR2 SMNVEV (reference sequence). CDR3 size: 15 residues. CDR3 nucleotides: TGTGCCAGCAGGTGGAGGGTGGGAGCAGCCGACGAGCAGTACTTC. It yields the protein CASRWRVGAADEQYF.

The rearrangement uses TRBV9 and TRBJ1-3, with 9 bases fitting TRBD1. Germline values: CDR1 SGDLS, CDR2 YYNGEE. This CDR3 comprises 15 residues. J gave up 2 bases and V 4 bases, and 4 bases lay outside the gene matches. CDR3 in amino acids: CASSIQGATGNTIYF. CDR3 coding DNA: TGTGCCAGCAGCATACAGGGGGCCACTGGAAACACCATATATTTT.